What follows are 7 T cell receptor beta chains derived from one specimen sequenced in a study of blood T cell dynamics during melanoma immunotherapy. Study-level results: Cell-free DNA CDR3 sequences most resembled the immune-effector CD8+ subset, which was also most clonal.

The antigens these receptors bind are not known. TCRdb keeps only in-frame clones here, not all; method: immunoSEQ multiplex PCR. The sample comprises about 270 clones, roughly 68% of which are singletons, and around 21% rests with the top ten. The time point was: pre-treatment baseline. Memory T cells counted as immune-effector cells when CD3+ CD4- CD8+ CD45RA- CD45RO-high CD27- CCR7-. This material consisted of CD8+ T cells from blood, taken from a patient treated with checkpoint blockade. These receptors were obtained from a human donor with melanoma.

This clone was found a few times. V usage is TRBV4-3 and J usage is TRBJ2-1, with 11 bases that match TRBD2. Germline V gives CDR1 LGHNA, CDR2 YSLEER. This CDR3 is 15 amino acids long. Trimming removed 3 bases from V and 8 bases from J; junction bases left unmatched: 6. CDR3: CASSQIAGGVDEQFF. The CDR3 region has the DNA TGCGCCAGCAGCCAGATAGCGGGAGGGGTGGATGAGCAGTTCTTC.

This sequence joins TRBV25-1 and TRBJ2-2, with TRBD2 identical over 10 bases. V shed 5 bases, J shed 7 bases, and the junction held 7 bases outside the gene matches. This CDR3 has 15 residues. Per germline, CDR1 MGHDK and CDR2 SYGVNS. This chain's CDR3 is CASSQGTSDFGELFF. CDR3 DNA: TGTGCCAGCAGTCAAGGGACTAGCGATTTCGGGGAGCTGTTTTTT.

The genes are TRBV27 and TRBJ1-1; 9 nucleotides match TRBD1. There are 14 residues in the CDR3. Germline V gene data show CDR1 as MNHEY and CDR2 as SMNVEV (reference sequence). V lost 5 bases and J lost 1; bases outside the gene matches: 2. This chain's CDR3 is CASSTQGANTEAFF. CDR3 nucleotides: TGTGCCAGCAGTACACAGGGGGCGAACACTGAAGCTTTCTTT.

In DNA form, the CDR3 reads TGTGCCAGCAGTTTAGGGCAGGGGGAAAGCTATGGCTACACCTTC. The encoded protein is CASSLGQGESYGYTF. The chain employs TRBV28 and TRBJ1-2; 7 bases are shared with TRBD1. This CDR3 has 15 amino acids. V dropped 2 bases and J dropped 4; count of bases not matched to a gene: 7. Per the germline V gene, CDR1 is MDHEN and CDR2 is SYDVKM.

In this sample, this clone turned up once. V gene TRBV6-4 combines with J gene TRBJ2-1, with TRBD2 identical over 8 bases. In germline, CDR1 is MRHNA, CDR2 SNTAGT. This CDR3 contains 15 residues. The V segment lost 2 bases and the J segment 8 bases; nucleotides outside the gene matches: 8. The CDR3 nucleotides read TGTGCCAGCAGTGACCAGAGCGGGAGTGGTTATGAGCAGTTCTTC. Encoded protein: CASSDQSGSGYEQFF.

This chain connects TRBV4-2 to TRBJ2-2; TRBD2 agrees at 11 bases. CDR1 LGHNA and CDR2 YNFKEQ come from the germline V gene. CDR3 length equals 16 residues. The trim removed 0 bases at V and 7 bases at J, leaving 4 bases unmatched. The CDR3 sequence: CASSQELAGEVGELFF. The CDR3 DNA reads TGTGCCAGCAGCCAAGAACTAGCGGGAGAGGTCGGGGAGCTGTTTTTT.

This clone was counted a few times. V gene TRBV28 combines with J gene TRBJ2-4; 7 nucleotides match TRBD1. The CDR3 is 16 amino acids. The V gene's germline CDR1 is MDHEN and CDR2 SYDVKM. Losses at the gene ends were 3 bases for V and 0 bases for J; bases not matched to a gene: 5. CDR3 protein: CASSFTGDLAKNIQYF. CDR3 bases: TGTGCCAGCAGTTTTACAGGGGACCTAGCCAAAAACATTCAGTACTTC.